One sample yielded the 26 T cell receptor beta chains listed below, sequenced in a study of T cells in Graves' hyperthyroidism and ophthalmopathy. TCR beta CDR3 region amplification was performed from RNA transcripts. HTBI primers were the set used in a first-round RT-PCR of the TCR CDR3. From the multiplex PCR reads, TCRdb called clonotypes with MiXCR, one entry per CDR3 protein. The sample has some 490,000 distinct CDR3 sequences, around a fifth seen once; the top ten hold approximately 49%. Sequencing was carried out using blood. These receptors all stem from a woman in her seventies with Graves' ophthalmopathy.

This clonotype has a handful of counts. This chain joins TRBV2 and TRBJ2-7; 7 bases line up with TRBD2. V was clipped by 3 bases and J by 1 base; unmatched bases: 15. Germline V CDR1 and CDR2: SNHLY, FYNNEI. This CDR3 region has 18 residues. This chain's CDR3 is CASSESRLAPGGSYEQYF. The CDR3 DNA is TGTGCCAGCAGTGAGTCGAGACTAGCACCCGGGGGGTCCTACGAGCAGTACTTC.

The chain employs TRBV10-3 and TRBJ2-1, with D possibly matching TRBD2 (5 bases). V was shortened by 3 bases and J by 6 bases, with 12 bases between the two germline ends. The length of the CDR3 is 14 residues. Germline CDR1 ENHRY, CDR2 SYGVKD. The CDR3 bases are TGTGCCATCAGTGATGGGAGTGGATCCAATGAGCAGTTCTTC. Its translation is CAISDGSGSNEQFF.

At least ten counts were recorded for this clonotype. This chain uses TRBV6-1 with TRBJ2-7; D is possibly TRBD2 (5 bases). Trimming removed 5 bases at V and 6 bases at J, with 11 bases between. This CDR3 comprises 12 residues. Germline lookup yields CDR1 MNHNS and CDR2 SASEGT. The CDR3 sequence: CASSLRDGEQYF. The CDR3 DNA follows: TGTGCCAGCAGTCTCCGGGATGGCGAGCAGTACTTC.

This clonotype was detected ten times or more. This sequence joins TRBV5-1 and TRBJ2-3; no reliable D call. Trimming took off 4 bases at V and 2 bases at J, with 5 bases between the two ends. Per germline, CDR1 SGHRS and CDR2 YFSETQ. CDR3 length equals 12 residues. The CDR3 DNA is TGCGCCAGCAGCCAGTACACAGATACGCAGTATTTT. It encodes CASSQYTDTQYF.

The J gene is TRBJ1-4, the V gene TRBV4-2; no firm D call. Trimming removed 5 bases at V and 0 bases at J, with 13 bases between. The CDR3 runs to 16 residues. Germline loops: CDR1 LGHNA, CDR2 YNFKEQ. CDR3 sequence: CASSDHGSATNEKLFF. The CDR3 region has the DNA TGTGCCAGCAGCGACCACGGATCTGCAACTAATGAAAAACTGTTTTTT.

Many counts were recorded for this clonotype. V is TRBV29-1 and J is TRBJ1-1; 11 bases match TRBD1. CDR3 length equals 15 residues. The germline V gene has CDR1 SQVTM and CDR2 ANQGSEA. V shed 6 bases and J 7 bases; nucleotides not matched to a gene: 13. The CDR3 region has the DNA TGCAGCGTCCGGAATCTAGGGACAGGGGGGAATGAAGCTTTCTTT. This encodes CSVRNLGTGGNEAFF.

This clonotype has a count of ten or more. The chain links TRBV12-3 or TRBV12-4 to TRBJ1-2; D is unresolved. V was pared by 4 bases and J by 5 bases, with 8 bases between. This CDR3 is built from 12 residues. The CDR3 DNA sequence: TGTGCCAGCAGTTCGGACGCATATGGCTACACCTTC. Its protein product is CASSSDAYGYTF.

There are many counts of this clonotype. The chain couples TRBV12-3 or TRBV12-4 to TRBJ2-7; tentative D call: TRBD2 (5 bases). This CDR3 contains 13 residues. V was trimmed by 5 bases and J by 7 bases, leaving 15 bases between them. CDR3 bases: TGTGCCAGCAGTCTTGGACTCCGCCTGGAGCAGTACTTC. The encoded protein is CASSLGLRLEQYF.

This chain connects TRBV12-3 or TRBV12-4 to TRBJ1-3; maybe TRBD1 (6 bases). Trimming stripped 5 bases from V and 4 bases from J, with 9 bases between. There are 13 residues in the CDR3. The CDR3 coding sequence is TGTGCCAGCAGTGGGACACCAGGAAACACCATATATTTT. This encodes CASSGTPGNTIYF.

V gene TRBV7-9 combines with J gene TRBJ2-7, with D tentatively TRBD1 (6 bases). From germline, CDR1 is SEHNR and CDR2 FQNEAQ (reference sequence). V gave up 3 bases and J gave up 3 bases, with 12 bases separating them. This CDR3 comprises 14 residues. CDR3 protein: CASSFLDRNYEQYF. The CDR3 DNA sequence: TGTGCCAGCAGCTTCTTAGACAGGAACTACGAGCAGTACTTC.

A few counts support this clonotype. The rearrangement uses TRBV11-3 and TRBJ1-1; the D gene is possibly TRBD1 (6 bases). In germline, CDR1 is SGHNT, CDR2 YENEEA. The CDR3 is made up of 16 amino acids. Trimming pared 2 bases from V and 3 bases from J, leaving 16 bases between. The DNA of the CDR3 is TGTGCCAGCAGCTTAAGAGGGCCTGGACAGCACACTGAAGCTTTCTTT. It translates to CASSLRGPGQHTEAFF.

The CDR3 coding sequence is TGTGCCTGGAGTGGACCCCCAATAGGGCAGTTCTTC. Its protein is CAWSGPPIGQFF. J is TRBJ2-1 and V is TRBV30; D call uncertain. CDR1 is GTSNPN and CDR2 is SVGIG in the germline V gene (reference sequence). This CDR3 is 12 amino acids long. Trimming cost V 1 base and J 12 bases, with 13 bases left between them.

The V call is TRBV5-6, the J call TRBJ1-6; 7 bases are shared with TRBD1. Losses at the gene ends were 3 bases for V and 9 bases for J; bases not matched to a gene: 6. CDR3 length: 14 residues. The germline CDR1 and CDR2 sequences are SGHDT and YYEEEE. In DNA form, the CDR3 reads TGTGCCAGCAGCTACCGACAGGGCAGTTCACCCCTCCACTTT. Its translation is CASSYRQGSSPLHF.

The sample holds a few counts of this clonotype. The CDR3 region is CASSFGTGRGKNIQYF. The CDR3 DNA reads as TGTGCCAGCAGTTTCGGGACAGGGAGGGGCAAAAACATTCAGTACTTC. This chain links TRBV12-3 or TRBV12-4 with TRBJ2-4; 9 bases are a match to TRBD1. V gave up 3 bases and J gave up 3 bases; unmatched junction bases: 6. The CDR3 sequence is 16 residues long.

There are a few counts of this clonotype. The V call is TRBV12-5, the J call TRBJ2-1, with 10 bases fitting TRBD2. The junction had 6 bases not matched to a gene; V was cut back by 6 bases and J by 4 bases. The germline gives CDR1 LGHNT, CDR2 FRNRAP. This CDR3 spans 15 amino acids. The CDR3 nucleotides are TGTGCTAGTGGAACAGGACTAGCGGTATACAATGAGCAGTTCTTC. Translating gives CASGTGLAVYNEQFF.

As regards this clonotype: At one end the junction does not follow the germline gene, possibly because of a read error. The genes are TRBV19 and TRBJ2-5; perhaps TRBD1 as D (5 bases). There are 12 residues in the CDR3. Germline CDR1 reads LNHDA; CDR2 reads SQIVND (reference sequence). CDR3 sequence reads: CASSLGQGTQYF. The CDR3 DNA is TGTGCCAGTAGTCTAGGACAAGGGACCCAGTACTTC.

The gene calls are TRBV27 and TRBJ2-7, with 7 positions matching TRBD2. The CDR3 is made up of 14 amino acids. J was trimmed by 5 bases and V by 5 bases; bases with no gene match: 9. The germline CDR1 and CDR2 sequences are MNHEY and SMNVEV (reference sequence). CDR3 coding DNA: TGTGCCAGCAGTCACTCCGGGACTAAGGACGAGCAGTACTTC. Translating gives CASSHSGTKDEQYF.

A word on this clonotype: Being one base from a much bigger clone, this may be a read error. The CDR3 does not close with the conserved phenylalanine or tryptophan, likely indicating a read error. CDR3 loop: CASKLPGGSYGYTL. The CDR3 bases are TGTGCCAGCAAATTACCAGGGGGTTCCTATGGCTACACCCTC. V usage is TRBV28 and J usage is TRBJ1-2, with 7 bases that match TRBD1. The V gene's germline CDR1 is MDHEN and CDR2 SYDVKM. This CDR3 has 14 amino acids. V shed 7 bases and J 4 bases; nucleotides not matched to a gene: 9.

The genes are TRBV6-2 or TRBV6-3 and TRBJ1-1, with unresolved D. CDR1 and CDR2 (germline): MNHEY, SVGEGT. The CDR3 spans 14 residues. The ends were cut back, 1 base at V and 1 base at J, with 7 bases in the middle. Written as DNA, the CDR3 is TGTGCCAGCAGTTACTGGGCAACGAACACTGAAGCTTTCTTT. It specifies CASSYWATNTEAFF.

At least ten counts were recorded for this clonotype. This rearrangement joins TRBV28 to TRBJ1-1; maybe TRBD1 (5 bases). The germline gives CDR1 MDHEN, CDR2 SYDVKM. The CDR3 loop spans 14 amino acids. V was cut by 6 bases and J by 4 bases, with 15 bases left in between. The CDR3 reads CASRGRVERTEAFF. The CDR3 nucleotides are TGTGCCAGCAGGGGGCGGGTAGAGCGCACTGAAGCTTTCTTT.

This chain connects TRBV20-1 to TRBJ2-3; TRBD2 agrees at 11 bases. Germline V gene data show CDR1 as DFQATT and CDR2 as SNEGSKA (reference sequence). The CDR3 length is 13 residues. Trimming at V came to 6 bases and at J to 5 bases, leaving 4 bases not matched to a gene. The CDR3 reads CSAKTSGVDTQYF. The CDR3 DNA sequence: TGCAGTGCCAAGACTAGCGGGGTAGATACGCAGTATTTT.

CDR3 nucleotides: TGTGCCAGCAGCTTAGCGCCCAGCGGCAGCTCCTACAATGAGCAGTTCTTC. It is translated as CASSLAPSGSSYNEQFF. The chain links TRBV7-6 to TRBJ2-1; D might be TRBD2 (5 bases). The germline V gene encodes CDR1 SGHVS and CDR2 FNYEAQ. V was cut by 0 bases and J by 0 bases, with 12 bases left in between. The CDR3 has 17 residues.

This clonotype has ten or more counts. The chain couples TRBV12-3 or TRBV12-4 to TRBJ1-1, with TRBD1 as a possible D gene (6 bases). Trimming removed 1 base at V and 6 bases at J, with 6 bases between. This CDR3 region has 12 residues. CDR3 sequence: CASSLGTAEAFF. For the CDR3, the DNA is TGTGCCAGCAGTTTAGGGACAGCTGAAGCTTTCTTT.

The sample holds a few counts of this clonotype. The chain joins TRBV9 to TRBJ2-2, with TRBD2 matching over 9 bases. V gave up 0 bases and J gave up 6 bases; unmatched junction bases: 6. Germline V lookup: CDR1 SGDLS, CDR2 YYNGEE. The CDR3 contains 16 residues. CDR3 sequence: CASSVVGSGSSGELFF. The CDR3 DNA follows: TGTGCCAGCAGCGTAGTAGGTAGCGGGAGTTCCGGGGAGCTGTTTTTT.

The V gene is TRBV19, the J gene TRBJ1-2, with D uncertain. Germline lookup yields CDR1 LNHDA and CDR2 SQIVND (reference sequence). This CDR3 is 13 amino acids long. Trimming took off 3 bases at V and 7 bases at J, with 12 bases between the two ends. DNA of the CDR3: TGTGCCAGTAGTATTACGGGGTTTCGTGGCTACACCTTC. Translating it yields CASSITGFRGYTF.

This clonotype was observed a handful of times. The chain links TRBV12-3 or TRBV12-4 to TRBJ1-2; TRBD1 is a possible D gene (6 bases). The CDR3 sequence is 13 residues long. Trimming removed 5 bases at V and 5 bases at J, with 12 bases between. CDR3 region: CASSISDRYGYTF. For the CDR3, the DNA is TGTGCCAGCAGTATATCGGACAGATATGGCTACACCTTC.